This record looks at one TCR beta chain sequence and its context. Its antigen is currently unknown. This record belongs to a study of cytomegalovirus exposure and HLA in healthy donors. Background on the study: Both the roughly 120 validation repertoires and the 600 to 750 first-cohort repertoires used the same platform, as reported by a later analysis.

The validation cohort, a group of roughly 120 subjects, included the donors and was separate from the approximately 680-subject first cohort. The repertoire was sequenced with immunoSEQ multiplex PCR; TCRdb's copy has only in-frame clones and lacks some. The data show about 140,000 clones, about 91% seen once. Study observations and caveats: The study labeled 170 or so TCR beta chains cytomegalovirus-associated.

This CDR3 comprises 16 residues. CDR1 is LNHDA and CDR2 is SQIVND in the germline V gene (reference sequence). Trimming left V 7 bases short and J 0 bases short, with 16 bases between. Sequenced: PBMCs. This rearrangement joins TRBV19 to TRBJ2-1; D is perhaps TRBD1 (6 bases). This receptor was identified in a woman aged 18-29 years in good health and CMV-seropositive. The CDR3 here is CASTSQGINSYNEQFF. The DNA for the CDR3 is TGTGCCAGTACCTCACAGGGTATCAACTCCTACAATGAGCAGTTCTTC.